This T cell receptor beta chain originates from a study of T cells in Graves' hyperthyroidism and ophthalmopathy. At the level of the study: The authors collected peripheral blood at initial diagnosis, before any treatment.

V was clipped by 3 bases and J by 6 bases, with 20 bases between them. From germline, CDR1 is MNHEY and CDR2 SVGAGI. The CDR3 has 16 residues. Patients aged 18 to 65 had newly diagnosed hyperthyroidism that had lasted under 2 months. Patients were excluded because of uncontrolled infection, other autoimmune disease, pregnancy or lactation. RNA transcripts served as the template for amplifying TCR beta CDR3 regions. The HTBI set primed first-round TCR CDR3 RT-PCR. Each CDR3 protein is one row after TCRdb ran MiXCR on the multiplex PCR reads. The data hold some 420,000 distinct CDR3 sequences, with roughly 15% observed a single time.

Sequencing was carried out using blood. The receptor was isolated from a woman aged 18-29 years with Graves' hyperthyroidism. This sequence joins TRBV6-5 and TRBJ1-2, with a possible D match to TRBD1 (6 bases). The DNA of the CDR3 is TGTGCCAGCAGTTATCAGGGGACCGCCCGTGGGCATGGCTACACCTTC. Protein sequence: CASSYQGTARGHGYTF.